This TCR beta chain comes out of a study of regulatory T cells in long-lasting Graves disease. Study context: Those Graves' patients who were newly diagnosed had been on antithyroid drugs under 3 months.

This clonotype was detected ten times or more. HTBI primers from iRepertoire and Arm-PCR of CDR3 regions yielded the TCR beta libraries. MiXCR, run by TCRdb on the multiplex PCR reads, gives a single entry per CDR3 protein. The table includes approximately 360,000 distinct CDR3 sequences, 10% to 15% detected once. Germline CDR1 LNHDA, CDR2 SQIVND (reference sequence). V shed 4 bases, J shed 4 bases, and the junction held 24 bases outside the gene matches. The length of the CDR3 is 21 residues. Time point in this sample: newly diagnosed GD, antithyroid drugs for less than 3 months. Researchers made the TCR library from RNA that was extracted from PBMCs. Around 10 milliliters of peripheral blood were drawn into EDTA tubes. Another study also made use of these data, one on T cells in Graves' hyperthyroidism and ophthalmopathy. This second study notes: Also found in blood were most expanded thyroid clonotypes above 0.001. The authors' 13 V-J model separated ophthalmopathy from stable hyperthyroidism.

This chain links TRBV19 with TRBJ1-5, with 8 nucleotides matching TRBD1. This TCR was sampled from a woman younger than 35 with Graves disease. Specimen: peripheral blood mononuclear cells (PBMCs), collected at new diagnosis, from a patient treated with antithyroid drugs. The CDR3 DNA reads as TGTGCCAGTAGTACCAGAGGGTTCCCGAATCTCCGGGACAGGCTTAATCAGCCCCAGCATTTT. It codes for CASSTRGFPNLRDRLNQPQHF.